This record concerns one T cell receptor (beta chain) sequence. Antigen: not known. CDR1 is LNHNV, CDR2 YYDKDF, per germline (reference sequence). The CDR3 spans 13 residues. V gave up 4 bases and J gave up 3 bases, with 6 bases separating them. This specimen comes from a study of shared clonotypes between healthy human individuals. Naive CD8 isolation took CD45RO-negative cells positively selected for CCR7 and excluded terminally differentiated effector memory CD45RA+ cells. Findings and caveats of the study: All-four-donor shared clonotypes had higher generation probabilities than non-shared clonotypes did.

Roughly 200 ng DNA, approximately 31,000 T cell genomes, went into each sorted-subset replicate PCR. Profiled with immunoSEQ multiplex PCR; TCRdb holds only in-frame clones, not every one. The table shows 1.5 million to 2.5 million clones, with about 94% occurring only once. This receptor was obtained from a man aged 18 to 35 in good health. V usage is TRBV15 and J usage is TRBJ1-4; D unclear. The sequencing input was naive CD8+ T cells sorted from blood. The DNA for the CDR3 is TGTGCCACCAGCACGGCTTCTAATGAAAAACTGTTTTTT. It encodes CATSTASNEKLFF.